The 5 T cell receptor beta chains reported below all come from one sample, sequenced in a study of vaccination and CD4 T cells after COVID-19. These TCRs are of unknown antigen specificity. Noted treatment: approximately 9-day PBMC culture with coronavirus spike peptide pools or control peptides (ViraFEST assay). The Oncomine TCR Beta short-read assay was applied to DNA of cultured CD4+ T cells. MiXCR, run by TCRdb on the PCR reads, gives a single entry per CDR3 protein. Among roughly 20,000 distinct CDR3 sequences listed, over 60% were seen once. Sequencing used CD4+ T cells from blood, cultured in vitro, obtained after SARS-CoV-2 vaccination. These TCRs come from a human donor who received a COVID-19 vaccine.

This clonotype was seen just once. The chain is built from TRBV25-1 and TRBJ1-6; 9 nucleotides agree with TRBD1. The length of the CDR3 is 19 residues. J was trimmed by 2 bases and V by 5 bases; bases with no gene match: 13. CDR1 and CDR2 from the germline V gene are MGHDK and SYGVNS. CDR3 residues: CASSSTEPGQGAYNSPLHF. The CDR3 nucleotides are TGTGCCAGCAGTTCCACTGAACCGGGACAGGGAGCCTATAATTCACCCCTCCACTTT.

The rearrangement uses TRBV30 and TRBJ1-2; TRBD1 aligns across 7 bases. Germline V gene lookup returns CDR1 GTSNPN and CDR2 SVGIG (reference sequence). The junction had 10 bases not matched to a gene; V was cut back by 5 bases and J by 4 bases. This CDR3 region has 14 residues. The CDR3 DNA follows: TGTGCCTGGGCAAGCAGGACAGGTTCCTATGGCTACACCTTC. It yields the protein CAWASRTGSYGYTF.

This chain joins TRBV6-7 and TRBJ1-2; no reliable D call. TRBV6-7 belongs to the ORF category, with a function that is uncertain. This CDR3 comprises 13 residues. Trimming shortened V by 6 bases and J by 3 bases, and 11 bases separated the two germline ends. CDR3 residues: CASRSGEDYGYTF. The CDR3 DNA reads TGTGCCAGCAGAAGTGGCGAGGACTATGGCTACACCTTC.

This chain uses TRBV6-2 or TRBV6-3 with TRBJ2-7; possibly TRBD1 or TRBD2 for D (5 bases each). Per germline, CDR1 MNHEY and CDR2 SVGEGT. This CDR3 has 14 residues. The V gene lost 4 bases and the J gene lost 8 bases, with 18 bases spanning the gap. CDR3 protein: CASSLPGLGAKQYF. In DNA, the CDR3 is TGTGCCAGCAGTTTACCGGGGTTAGGGGCGAAGCAGTACTTC.

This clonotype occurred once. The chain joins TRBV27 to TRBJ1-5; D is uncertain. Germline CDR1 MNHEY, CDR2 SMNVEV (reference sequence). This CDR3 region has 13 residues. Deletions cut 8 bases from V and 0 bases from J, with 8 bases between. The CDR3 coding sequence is TGTGCCAGCCAAGCTCATAGCAATCAGCCCCAGCATTTT. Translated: CASQAHSNQPQHF.